This TCR beta chain derives from a study of blood T cell repertoires in COVID-19. TCRdb's table, derived via immunoSEQ multiplex PCR, lists solely in-frame clones and lacks some. Of about 75,000 clones detected, 90% appear once; the ten largest clones hold just over 2.5%. Germline-derived CDR1 and CDR2 are MNHEY and SMNVEV (reference sequence). The CDR3 runs to 15 residues. The ends were cut back, 4 bases at V and 4 bases at J, with 13 bases in the middle. Material: peripheral blood. The sequence came from a human donor in a cohort sampled during active COVID-19. The chain uses TRBV27 and TRBJ2-2; D perhaps matches TRBD1 (6 bases). The DNA for the CDR3 is TGTGCCAGCAGTTCACAGGGTTCAGGCACCGGGGAGCTGTTTTTT. It yields the protein CASSSQGSGTGELFF.